These 21 T cell receptor beta chains originate from one sample sequenced in a study of blood T cell repertoires in COVID-19. Profiled with immunoSEQ multiplex PCR; TCRdb holds only in-frame clones, not every one. The sample holds about 190,000 clones, about 88% seen once. Sequencing was carried out using PBMCs or T cells enriched from blood (not recorded which). These receptors came from a woman aged 25 to 39 who had recovered from COVID-19.

The rearrangement joins TRBV21-1 to TRBJ2-5; the table's D call TRBD1 went unverified against the DNA. TRBV21-1 is a pseudogene. CDR3 length: 15 amino acids. DNA for the CDR3: TGTGCCAGCAGCATCCCACCTTTTGACAGGGTGACCCAGTACTTC. Residues: CASSIPPFDRVTQYF.

The V and J genes are TRBV30 and TRBJ1-1, with D unresolved. Germline V lookup: CDR1 GTSNPN, CDR2 SVGIG (reference sequence). Trimming shortened V by 2 bases and J by 5 bases, and 12 bases separated the two germline ends. The CDR3 runs to 13 residues. Here the CDR3 reads CAWSLAGGTEAFF. CDR3 sequence (DNA): TGTGCCTGGAGTTTAGCGGGAGGGACTGAAGCTTTCTTT.

This clone was seen only once. The gene calls are TRBV28 and TRBJ2-7, with D possibly being TRBD1 (5 bases). CDR1 and CDR2 from the germline V gene are MDHEN and SYDVKM. There are 14 residues in the CDR3. V lost 3 bases, J lost 6 bases, and 15 bases lay in between. CDR3 residues: CASSLGLRSAEQYV. CDR3 nucleotides: TGTGCCAGCAGTTTGGGGCTAAGGAGTGCCGAGCAGTACGTC.

The rearrangement uses TRBV19 and TRBJ2-6; 9 bases agree with TRBD1. From germline, CDR1 is LNHDA and CDR2 SQIVND (reference sequence). CDR3 length equals 17 residues. V trimming: 7 bases; J trimming: 0 bases; junction bases outside the gene matches: 7. DNA of the CDR3: TGTGCCAGTAAGAGGGACAGGGACTACTCTGGGGCCAACGTCCTGACTTTC. Encoded protein: CASKRDRDYSGANVLTF.

The gene calls are TRBV18 and TRBJ1-4; D is undetermined. The V gene's germline CDR1 is KGHSH and CDR2 LQKENI. V gave up 2 bases and J gave up 0 bases, with 10 bases separating them. The CDR3 is made up of 16 amino acids. The DNA of the CDR3 is TGTGCCAGCTCACCATGGGGAGTTGCAACTAATGAAAAACTGTTTTTT. It codes for CASSPWGVATNEKLFF.

This chain joins TRBV29-1 and TRBJ1-5; D may be TRBD1 (5 bases). CDR1 SQVTM and CDR2 ANQGSEA come from the germline V gene. This CDR3 comprises 13 residues. Trimming took off 6 bases at V and 5 bases at J, with 14 bases between the two ends. The CDR3 coding sequence is TGCAGCGTAAAGGGGCTGAAGTATCAGCCCCAGCATTTT. Amino acids: CSVKGLKYQPQHF. Variable domain in full (rest from reference TRBV29-1 and TRBJ1-5): SAVISQKPSRDICQRGTSLTIQCQVDSQVTMMFWYRQQPGQSLTLIATANQGSEATYESGFVIDKFPISRPNLTFSTLTVSNMSPEDSSIYLCSVKGLKYQPQHFGDGTRLSIL.

The chain joins TRBV18 to TRBJ1-5; D gene uncertain. The CDR3 covers 13 residues. V lost 4 bases and J lost 6, with 10 bases in between. Germline V gene sequence: CDR1 KGHSH, CDR2 LQKENI. The CDR3 sequence: CASSQGEAQPQHF. Written as DNA, the CDR3 is TGTGCCAGCTCACAGGGAGAGGCTCAGCCCCAGCATTTT.

This clone was picked up a small number of times. Here the CDR3 DNA reads TGTGCCAGCAGCTTACCCCGGGGAGACACTGAAGCTTTCTTT. Amino acids: CASSLPRGDTEAFF. The V and J genes are TRBV5-6 and TRBJ1-1; D gene unclear. CDR1 and CDR2 from the germline V gene are SGHDT and YYEEEE. Between the trimmed V and J ends, which lost 2 bases and 3 bases, there was a span of 11 bases. This CDR3 contains 14 residues.

The chain recombines TRBV12-3 or TRBV12-4 with TRBJ1-2, with TRBD1 identical over 8 bases. V shed 10 bases and J 8 bases; nucleotides not matched to a gene: 12. The CDR3 runs to 13 residues. CDR3 bases: TGTGCCACGAGCCCAAGGACAGGGTTCGGCTACACCTTC. Its protein is CATSPRTGFGYTF.

J is TRBJ2-7 and V is TRBV30; 8 positions match TRBD1. Germline trimming cut 1 base from V and 4 bases from J; bases unmatched to any gene: 12. The CDR3 is 16 amino acids. Per the germline V gene, CDR1 is GTSNPN and CDR2 is SVGIG (reference sequence). In DNA form, the CDR3 reads TGTGCCTGGAGTGCTGGACAGGGCACAAGGTGGTACGAGCAGTACTTC. Its protein product is CAWSAGQGTRWYEQYF.

The gene calls are TRBV5-4 and TRBJ1-6, with D unresolved. The length of the CDR3 is 15 residues. Trimming removed 0 bases from V and 9 bases from J, with 13 bases in between. Germline V CDR1 and CDR2: SGHNT, YYREEE (reference sequence). Written as DNA, the CDR3 is TGTGCCAGCAGCTTGGTTAGAGGGAGAAGTTCACCCCTCCACTTT. Encoded protein: CASSLVRGRSSPLHF. Filled out from reference TRBV5-4 and TRBJ1-6, the complete variable domain reads ETGVTQSPTHLIKTRGQQVTLRCSSQSGHNTVSWYQQALGQGPQFIFQYYREEENGRGNFPPRFSGLQFPNYSSELNVNALELDDSALYLCASSLVRGRSSPLHFGNGTRLTVT.

This chain uses TRBV7-9 with TRBJ2-3, with D possibly TRBD1 on 6 matching bases. The germline V gene encodes CDR1 SEHNR and CDR2 FQNEAQ (reference sequence). Trimming removed 3 bases at V and 5 bases at J, with 12 bases between. This CDR3 has 14 amino acids. The CDR3 is CASSLDRRGDTQYF. The CDR3 nucleotides read TGTGCCAGCAGCTTGGACAGACGGGGAGATACGCAGTATTTT.

V is TRBV5-4 and J is TRBJ1-6, with D possibly matching TRBD1 (6 bases). CDR3 size: 18 residues. V lost 4 bases to trimming and J lost 0 bases, with 17 bases between them. Germline assignment: CDR1 SGHNT and CDR2 YYREEE (reference sequence). For the CDR3, the DNA is TGTGCCAGCAGCCGCGCACCTTCCAGGGGCTCCTATAATTCACCCCTCCACTTT. It encodes CASSRAPSRGSYNSPLHF.

The chain combines TRBV3-1 (or the pseudogene TRBV3-2) with TRBJ2-7, with a weak D call TRBD1 (5 bases). The CDR3 runs 13 residues. The germline V gene has CDR1 LGHDT and CDR2 YNNKEL (reference sequence). The germline V and J ends were trimmed by 3 bases and 3 bases, with 9 bases remaining between them. CDR3 sequence: CASSHGQGYEQYV. Written as DNA, the CDR3 is TGTGCCAGCAGCCATGGGCAGGGCTACGAGCAGTACGTC.

The chain combines TRBV28 with TRBJ2-6; the D is unclear. V was cut by 3 bases and J by 0 bases, with 9 bases left in between. Germline V gene sequence: CDR1 MDHEN, CDR2 SYDVKM. The CDR3 has 16 amino acids. The CDR3 region has the DNA TGTGCCAGCAGTTTGTCAGGTCCCTCTGGGGCCAACGTCCTGACTTTC. Translated: CASSLSGPSGANVLTF.

The genes are TRBV27 and TRBJ2-2, with 12 nucleotides matching TRBD1. CDR1 MNHEY and CDR2 SMNVEV come from the germline V gene (reference sequence). This CDR3 is built from 16 residues. Unmatched junction bases numbered 4, after V lost 3 bases and J lost 5 bases. DNA of the CDR3: TGTGCCAGCAGTTTTGGGGACAGGGGGCAAACCGGGGAGCTGTTTTTT. Residues: CASSFGDRGQTGELFF.

V usage is TRBV5-8 and J usage is TRBJ1-4; no clear D. CDR3 length equals 14 residues. V was trimmed by 5 bases and J by 8 bases, leaving 16 bases between them. The germline V gene encodes CDR1 SGHTS and CDR2 YDEGEE. CDR3 bases: TGTGCCAGCAGTCGGGTCCTGCGGCAGGAAAAACTGTTTTTT. The encoded protein is CASSRVLRQEKLFF.

This chain uses TRBV15 with TRBJ1-3; D uncertain. This CDR3 region has 15 residues. Germline loops: CDR1 LNHNV, CDR2 YYDKDF (reference sequence). The ends were cut back, 0 bases at V and 4 bases at J, with 10 bases in the middle. The CDR3 DNA sequence: TGTGCCACCAGCAGAGATCTGGCGGTCGGAAACACCATATATTTT. This sequence encodes CATSRDLAVGNTIYF. The full variable domain, in which reference TRBV15 and TRBJ1-3 provide the parts outside the CDR3, is DAMVIQNPRYQVTQFGKPVTLSCSQTLNHNVMYWYQQKSSQAPKLLFHYYDKDFNNEADTPDNFQSRRPNTSFCFLDIRSPGLGDTAMYLCATSRDLAVGNTIYFGEGSWLTVV.

This chain links TRBV28 with TRBJ1-6; D gene unclear. Germline assignment: CDR1 MDHEN and CDR2 SYDVKM. Trimming pared 10 bases from V and 9 bases from J, leaving 19 bases between. The CDR3 runs to 14 residues. Written as DNA, the CDR3 is TGTGCCACCCCCAAAGGCAGGCTCGGTTCACCCCTCCACTTT. Amino acids: CATPKGRLGSPLHF.

The chain recombines TRBV6-4 with TRBJ2-2; D might be TRBD2 (6 bases). Looked up from germline, CDR1 is MRHNA and CDR2 is SNTAGT. Trimming shortened V by 6 bases and J by 3 bases, and 17 bases separated the two germline ends. The CDR3 sequence is 16 residues long. The CDR3 nucleotides read TGTGCCAGCAGCAGGAGGGGAAGGGTTGACACCGGGGAGCTGTTTTTT. Its protein product is CASSRRGRVDTGELFF.

This rearrangement joins TRBV11-1 to TRBJ1-6; D unresolved. The germline V gene encodes CDR1 SGHAT and CDR2 FQDESV (reference sequence). The germline V and J ends were trimmed by 5 bases and 8 bases, with 10 bases remaining between them. The CDR3 runs to 13 residues. CDR3 nucleotide sequence: TGTGCCAGCAGCCGCGCGCGGGATTCACCCCTCCACTTT. Its protein product is CASSRARDSPLHF.